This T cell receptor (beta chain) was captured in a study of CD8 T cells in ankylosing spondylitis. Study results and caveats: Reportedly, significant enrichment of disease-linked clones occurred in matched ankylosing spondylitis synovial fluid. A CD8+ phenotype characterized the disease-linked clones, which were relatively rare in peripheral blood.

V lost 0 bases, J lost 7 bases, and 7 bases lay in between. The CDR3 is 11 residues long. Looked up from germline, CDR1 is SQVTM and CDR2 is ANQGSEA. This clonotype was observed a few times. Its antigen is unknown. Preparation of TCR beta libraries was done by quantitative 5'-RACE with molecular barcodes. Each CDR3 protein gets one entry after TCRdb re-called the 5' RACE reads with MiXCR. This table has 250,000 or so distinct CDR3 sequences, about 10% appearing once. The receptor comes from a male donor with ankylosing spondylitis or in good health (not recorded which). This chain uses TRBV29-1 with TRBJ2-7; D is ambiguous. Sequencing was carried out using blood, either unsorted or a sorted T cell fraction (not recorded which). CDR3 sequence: CSVEDRREQYF. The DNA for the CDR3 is TGCAGCGTTGAAGATAGACGGGAGCAGTACTTC.